The 20 T cell receptor beta chains listed next were all sequenced from one sample in a study of blood T cell repertoires in COVID-19. Method: immunoSEQ multiplex PCR; TCRdb's copy keeps in-frame clones and lacks some. The profile shows around 66,000 clones, around three quarters of them singletons. Sequenced: peripheral blood. The origin of the receptors is a human donor in a cohort sampled during active COVID-19.

The chain links TRBV7-2 to TRBJ2-5; 9 bases fit TRBD1. This CDR3 region has 15 residues. Unmatched junction bases numbered 11, after V lost 5 bases and J lost 7 bases. Germline assignment: CDR1 SGHTA and CDR2 FQGNSA. CDR3 bases: TGTGCCAGCAGCCAGTTTGGGGACAGGGTGGGGACCCAGTACTTC. Protein sequence: CASSQFGDRVGTQYF.

The chain employs TRBV10-2 and TRBJ1-5, with a tentative D call TRBD1 (5 bases). The V gene lost 7 bases and the J gene lost 3 bases, with 16 bases spanning the gap. The CDR3 contains 15 residues. From germline, CDR1 is WSHSY and CDR2 SAAADI. CDR3 bases: TGCGCCAGCACCACAGGCGGGGGGATCAATCAGCCCCAGCATTTT. Translation: CASTTGGGINQPQHF.

The rearrangement joins TRBV18 to TRBJ2-2; 7 bases agree with TRBD1. V lost 3 bases and J lost 0; bases outside the gene matches: 4. In germline, CDR1 is KGHSH, CDR2 LQKENI. CDR3 length equals 16 residues. The CDR3 DNA follows: TGTGCCAGCTCACCGCGAGGGGGCGCGAACACCGGGGAGCTGTTTTTT. Residues: CASSPRGGANTGELFF.

The chain joins TRBV6-5 to TRBJ2-7; a weak D match, TRBD2 (6 bases). Trimming took 6 bases from V and 0 from J, leaving 12 bases between them. CDR1 and CDR2 from the germline V gene are MNHEY and SVGAGI. The CDR3 runs to 14 residues. CDR3 nucleotides: TGTGCCAGCAGGGGGGGACTTAGCTCCTACGAGCAGTACTTC. This translates into CASRGGLSSYEQYF.

J is TRBJ2-5 and V is TRBV21-1; no DNA check was done on the table's D call, TRBD1. TRBV21-1 is classified as a pseudogene. The CDR3 has 15 residues. The CDR3, as DNA: TGTGCCAGCAGCCTAGGGGCGCACGATAAAGGGACCCAGTACTTC. Encoded protein: CASSLGAHDKGTQYF.

This sequence joins TRBV9 and TRBJ2-1, with 7 nucleotides matching TRBD2. Germline V gene lookup returns CDR1 SGDLS and CDR2 YYNGEE. V shed 3 bases, J shed 9 bases, and the junction held 3 bases outside the gene matches. CDR3 length equals 12 residues. CDR3 sequence: CASSGEGSEQFF. CDR3 nucleotides: TGTGCCAGCAGCGGGGAGGGGTCTGAGCAGTTCTTC. Combining the CDR3 with reference TRBV9 and TRBJ2-1 gives the whole variable domain DSGVTQTPKHLITATGQRVTLRCSPRSGDLSVYWYQQSLDQGLQFLIQYYNGEERAKGNILERFSAQQFPDLHSELNLSSLELGDSALYFCASSGEGSEQFFGPGTRLTVL.

This chain links TRBV6-2 or TRBV6-3 with TRBJ2-7; 7 nucleotides line up with TRBD1. The CDR3 is made up of 18 amino acids. The V gene's germline CDR1 is MNHEY and CDR2 SVGEGT. V was pared by 0 bases and J by 0 bases, with 11 bases of the junction left unmatched. The CDR3 DNA is TGTGCCAGCAGTTACTCGGGGAAAGGGACAGTTCCCTCCTACGAGCAGTACTTC. Translation gives CASSYSGKGTVPSYEQYF.

The genes are TRBV28 and TRBJ2-7; TRBD2 agrees at 10 bases. Trimming took 5 bases from V and 5 from J; bases not matched to a gene: 9. CDR1 and CDR2 from the germline V gene are MDHEN and SYDVKM. The CDR3 consists of 15 residues. The CDR3 loop is CASSRTSGKVNEQYF. CDR3 DNA sequence: TGTGCCAGCAGTAGAACTAGCGGGAAGGTCAACGAGCAGTACTTC.

The chain carries TRBV29-1 and TRBJ1-1; D is perhaps TRBD1 (5 bases). There are 13 residues in the CDR3. Germline V CDR1 and CDR2: SQVTM, ANQGSEA. Trimming removed 1 base from V and 2 bases from J, with 8 bases in between. The CDR3 sequence: CSVEGQGNTEAFF. The CDR3 DNA follows: TGCAGCGTTGAAGGGCAGGGTAACACTGAAGCTTTCTTT.

The chain recombines TRBV5-1 with TRBJ2-5, with D maybe TRBD1 (6 bases). The V gene lost 4 bases and the J gene lost 1 base, with 11 bases spanning the gap. Per germline, CDR1 SGHRS and CDR2 YFSETQ. CDR3 length: 14 amino acids. CDR3: CASSSGQTQETQYF. The CDR3, as DNA: TGCGCCAGCAGCAGCGGACAGACCCAAGAGACCCAGTACTTC.

The genes are TRBV4-1 and TRBJ2-3; no firm D call. The germline V gene has CDR1 MGHRA and CDR2 YSYEKL. V was clipped by 6 bases and J by 2 bases, with 3 bases between them. This CDR3 is built from 11 residues. The CDR3 is CASSLTDTQYF. The CDR3 nucleotides read TGCGCCAGCAGTCTCACAGATACGCAGTATTTT.

The CDR3 loop reads CASSLQGGRRETQYF. For the CDR3, the DNA is TGTGCCAGCAGCTTACAAGGCGGGAGGAGGGAGACCCAGTACTTC. The rearrangement uses TRBV7-3 and TRBJ2-5; 8 nucleotides align to TRBD2. Trimming cost V 2 bases and J 5 bases; bases outside gene matches: 7. The V gene's germline CDR1 is SGHTA and CDR2 FQGTGA. This CDR3 is 15 amino acids long.

The chain uses TRBV28 and TRBJ2-7; D not resolved. The CDR3 loop spans 11 amino acids. Deletions cut 4 bases from V and 7 bases from J, with 8 bases between. CDR1 and CDR2 (germline): MDHEN, SYDVKM. The CDR3 bases are TGTGCCAGCAGTTCATCGACTGAGCAGTACTTC. This translates into CASSSSTEQYF.

The chain combines TRBV10-2 with TRBJ2-7, with a weak D call TRBD2 (5 bases). CDR1 WSHSY and CDR2 SAAADI come from the germline V gene. The CDR3 extends over 14 amino acids. V was clipped by 6 bases and J by 2 bases, with 14 bases between them. CDR3 nucleotides: TGCGCCAGCAGCCCCCCCGGACTCACCTACGAGCAGTACTTC. Encoded protein: CASSPPGLTYEQYF.

This rearrangement joins TRBV5-1 to TRBJ1-3; no clear D. This CDR3 has 13 amino acids. With 3 bases removed from V and 2 bases from J, the gap between germline ends came to 6 bases. CDR1 is SGHRS and CDR2 is YFSETQ in the germline V gene. Here the CDR3 reads CASSSGAGNTIYF. The DNA of the CDR3 is TGCGCCAGCAGCTCGGGTGCTGGAAACACCATATATTTT.

The chain uses TRBV6-5 and TRBJ1-2, with TRBD1 as a possible D gene (6 bases). From germline, CDR1 is MNHEY and CDR2 SVGAGI. Trimming took 7 bases from V and 3 from J, leaving 9 bases between them. This CDR3 is built from 12 residues. CDR3: CASTPGDYGYTF. CDR3 in DNA: TGTGCCAGCACCCCAGGGGACTATGGCTACACCTTC.

DNA of the CDR3: TGTGCCAGCTCAGGGGGACAGGGGGCGGCAAACACTGAAGCTTTCTTT. Translating it yields CASSGGQGAANTEAFF. V and J are TRBV18 and TRBJ1-1; 12 bases align to TRBD1. The germline V gene has CDR1 KGHSH and CDR2 LQKENI. This CDR3 region has 16 residues. J gave up 2 bases and V 5 bases, and 6 bases lay outside the gene matches.

The chain couples TRBV30 to TRBJ1-4; D not resolved. The germline V gene has CDR1 GTSNPN and CDR2 SVGIG (reference sequence). V was clipped by 3 bases and J by 4 bases, with 3 bases between them. This CDR3 region has 11 residues. CDR3 residues: CAWSLNEKLFF. The CDR3 region has the DNA TGTGCCTGGAGCCTTAATGAAAAACTGTTTTTT. The complete variable domain, with remaining parts taken from reference TRBV30 and TRBJ1-4, reads SQTIHQWPATLVQPVGSPLSLECTVEGTSNPNLYWYRQAAGRGLQLLFYSVGIGQISSEVPQNLSASRPQDRQFILSSKKLLLSDSGFYLCAWSLNEKLFFGSGTQLSVL.

Only a few counts were recorded for this clone. J is TRBJ1-5 and V is TRBV7-2; no clear D. The CDR3 sequence is 13 residues long. CDR1 and CDR2 (germline): SGHTA, FQGNSA. Trimming removed 3 bases at V and 1 base at J, with 4 bases between. The CDR3: CASSLESNQPQHF. DNA for the CDR3: TGTGCCAGCAGCTTGGAGAGCAATCAGCCCCAGCATTTT.

The rearrangement joins TRBV5-1 to TRBJ2-7; 7 nucleotides match TRBD2. Germline CDR1 is SGHRS and CDR2 is YFSETQ. The V gene end was trimmed by 3 bases and the J gene end by 0 bases; junction bases not matched to a gene: 3. CDR3 size: 14 residues. For the CDR3, the DNA is TGCGCCAGCAGCTCTAGCGGAGGCTCCTACGAGCAGTACTTC. Residues: CASSSSGGSYEQYF.